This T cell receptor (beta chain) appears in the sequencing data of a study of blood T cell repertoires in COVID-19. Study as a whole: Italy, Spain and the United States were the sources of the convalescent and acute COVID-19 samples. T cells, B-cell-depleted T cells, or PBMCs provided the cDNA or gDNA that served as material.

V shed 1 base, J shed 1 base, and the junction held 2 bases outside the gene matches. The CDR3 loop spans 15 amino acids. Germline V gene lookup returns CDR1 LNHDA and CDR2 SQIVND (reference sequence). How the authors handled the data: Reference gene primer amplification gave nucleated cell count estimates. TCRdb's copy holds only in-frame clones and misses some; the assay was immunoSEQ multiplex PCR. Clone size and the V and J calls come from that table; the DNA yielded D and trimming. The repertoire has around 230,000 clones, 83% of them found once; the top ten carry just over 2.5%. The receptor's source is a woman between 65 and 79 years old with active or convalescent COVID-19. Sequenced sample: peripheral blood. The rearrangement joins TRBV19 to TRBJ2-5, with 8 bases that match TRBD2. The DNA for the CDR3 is TGTGCCAGTAGTATAGGCACTAGCGGCCAAGAGACCCAGTACTTC. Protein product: CASSIGTSGQETQYF.